These 2 T cell receptor beta chains were sequenced from one sample in a study of shared clonotypes between healthy human individuals. In the naive CD8 group, cells lacked CD45RO and were positively selected for CCR7, so terminally differentiated effector memory CD45RA+ cells were left out. Clones were sequenced by immunoSEQ multiplex PCR, and TCRdb holds only the in-frame ones, with some missing. Of more than 2 million clones listed, about 95% were seen once; the top ten hold around 1.1%. The sequenced sample was naive CD8+ T cells sorted from blood. These receptors were collected from a man between 18 and 35 years old in good health.

V and J are TRBV11-2 and TRBJ1-1; D gene ambiguous. Germline V CDR1 and CDR2: SGHAT, FQNNGV. CDR3 length equals 12 residues. Trimming took off 7 bases at V and 0 bases at J, with 6 bases between the two ends. CDR3: CASNTMNTEAFF. In DNA form, the CDR3 reads TGTGCCAGCAACACTATGAACACTGAAGCTTTCTTT.

Points on this clone: Different DNA sequences within this sample yield the same CDR3. J is TRBJ1-5 and V is TRBV19; D gene unclear. Trimming took 3 bases from V and 6 from J, leaving 9 bases between them. The CDR3 has 13 amino acids. The germline gives CDR1 LNHDA, CDR2 SQIVND (reference sequence). CDR3 DNA sequence: TGTGCCAGTAGTATTGTGGGCGGTCAGCCCCAGCATTTT. It specifies CASSIVGGQPQHF.